What follows is one TCR beta chain and its context. The data were taken from a study of technical replicates of blood from several donors. Measured with immunoSEQ multiplex PCR; TCRdb has only the in-frame clones, and not every one. The sample lists under 75,000 clones, around 87% occurring once. The source is a human donor in good health. Some clones in this sample may be carry-over from other donors' samples. The source material was PBMCs.

The CDR3 region has the DNA TGTGCCAGTAGTACGACGGGAGGAATTAACTATGGCTACACCTTC. It codes for CASSTTGGINYGYTF. The V and J genes are TRBV19 and TRBJ1-2; D is undetermined. The ends were cut back, 4 bases at V and 1 base at J, with 13 bases in the middle. Germline assignment: CDR1 LNHDA and CDR2 SQIVND (reference sequence). This CDR3 comprises 15 residues.